The clone carrying this T cell receptor (beta chain) was seen many times. Its specificity is unknown. Expressed TCRB transcripts were sequenced because the entire RNA isolate underwent reverse transcription. Some clones are missing from TCRdb's copy, which holds only in-frame ones; the method was immunoSEQ multiplex PCR. The sample records fewer than 250,000 clones, over 7.5% being singletons. It was one heparinised blood draw, averaging approximately 100 mL, that each donor gave. Sorted CD4+ subsets: naive, central memory, regulatory, stem cell-like memory (CD45RO/CCR7/CD25/CD127/CD95/CD27 panel). The germline gives CDR1 SEHNR, CDR2 FQNEAQ (reference sequence). Losses at the gene ends were 5 bases for V and 2 bases for J; bases not matched to a gene: 2. The CDR3 spans 13 residues. This record comes from a study of beta chain features in type 1 diabetes. Study-wide points: Across patients, naive, central memory and Treg TCRB repertoires exhibited apparently greater similarity than was observed across healthy donors. Possible PCR preference for shorter templates applied equally to patients and controls.

Sequencing input: naive CD4+ T cells from blood. The chain joins TRBV7-9 to TRBJ2-5; 7 bases agree with TRBD1. The clonotype comes from a woman aged 18 to 35 in good health. The CDR3 sequence: CASSPRGQETQYF. The CDR3 nucleotides are TGTGCCAGCAGCCCCAGGGGGCAAGAGACCCAGTACTTC.